Following are 29 T cell receptor beta chains from one sample sequenced in a study of blood T cell repertoires in COVID-19. The protocol was immunoSEQ multiplex PCR, while the TCRdb copy is restricted to in-frame clones and leaves out a portion. The table shows roughly 140,000 clones, with 84% occurring only once. Specimen: peripheral blood. The receptors were gathered from a woman in her 50s with acute or convalescent COVID-19.

The sample holds one count of this clone. The V gene is TRBV7-2, the J gene TRBJ2-2, with 7 nucleotides matching TRBD2. Unmatched junction bases numbered 6, after V lost 5 bases and J lost 0 bases. The CDR3 extends over 16 amino acids. CDR1 SGHTA and CDR2 FQGNSA come from the germline V gene. In DNA, the CDR3 is TGTGCCAGCAGCCTGGGGGGGGATGCGAACACCGGGGAGCTGTTTTTT. Protein: CASSLGGDANTGELFF.

This clone was seen a handful of times. The V gene is TRBV4-3, the J gene TRBJ2-3, with D possibly TRBD1 on 5 matching bases. Trimming took 4 bases from V and 6 from J, leaving 8 bases between them. CDR3 size: 12 residues. Germline assignment: CDR1 LGHNA and CDR2 YSLEER. Written as DNA, the CDR3 is TGCGCCAGCAGCCTGCAGGGCGATACGCAGTATTTT. Protein sequence: CASSLQGDTQYF.

The chain couples TRBV7-9 to TRBJ1-2, with D perhaps matching TRBD1 (5 bases). CDR3 length: 15 amino acids. Germline CDR1 is SEHNR and CDR2 is FQNEAQ (reference sequence). The V gene lost 1 base and the J gene lost 4 bases, with 13 bases spanning the gap. This CDR3 reads CASSLVSLGAYGYTF. The CDR3 DNA follows: TGTGCCAGCAGCTTAGTCTCTTTAGGGGCCTATGGCTACACCTTC. The full variable domain, its missing parts supplied by reference TRBV7-9 and TRBJ1-2, is DTGVSQNPRHKITKRGQNVTFRCDPISEHNRLYWYRQTLGQGPEFLTYFQNEAQLEKSRLLSDRFSAERPKGSFSTLEIQRTEQGDSAMYLCASSLVSLGAYGYTFGSGTRLTVV.

The chain uses TRBV28 and TRBJ1-5; weak D call: TRBD1 (6 bases). The V gene's germline CDR1 is MDHEN and CDR2 SYDVKM. The CDR3 totals 19 residues. V lost 1 base and J 0 bases, leaving 19 bases between the germline ends. The CDR3 is CASSLSTGALTHSNQPQHF. The DNA of the CDR3 is TGTGCCAGCAGTTTATCGACAGGTGCACTTACCCATAGCAATCAGCCCCAGCATTTT. Using reference TRBV28 and TRBJ1-5 for the parts outside the CDR3, the full variable domain is DVKVTQSSRYLVKRTGEKVFLECVQDMDHENMFWYRQDPGLGLRLIYFSYDVKMKEKGDIPEGYSVSREKKERFSLILESASTNQTSMYLCASSLSTGALTHSNQPQHFGDGTRLSIL.

The J gene is TRBJ1-1, the V gene TRBV29-1, with 8 nucleotides matching TRBD1. Germline loops: CDR1 SQVTM, CDR2 ANQGSEA. Trimming removed 6 bases from V and 2 bases from J; junction bases left unmatched: 5. CDR3 length: 13 amino acids. The CDR3 DNA follows: TGCAGCGTACAGGACAGGGTCAACACTGAAGCTTTCTTT. This translates into CSVQDRVNTEAFF.

The chain is built from TRBV5-8 and TRBJ1-2, with 7 nucleotides matching TRBD1. Germline loops: CDR1 SGHTS, CDR2 YDEGEE. Unmatched junction bases numbered 7, after V lost 5 bases and J lost 3 bases. The CDR3 contains 14 residues. The CDR3 coding sequence is TGTGCCAGCAGTAAAGTCAGGGGGTACTATGGCTACACCTTC. Its translation is CASSKVRGYYGYTF.

The chain links TRBV4-1 to TRBJ2-1; weak D call: TRBD2 (5 bases). CDR3 length: 18 amino acids. Germline V gives CDR1 MGHRA, CDR2 YSYEKL. V shed 1 base and J shed 0 bases, with 16 bases lying between them. In nucleotides, the CDR3 is TGCGCCAGCAGCCAAGGGTCCTTACGGACTTACTCCTACAATGAGCAGTTCTTC. It is translated as CASSQGSLRTYSYNEQFF.

This clone was recorded only once. The chain couples TRBV9 to TRBJ2-1, with a possible D match to TRBD2 (6 bases). This CDR3 comprises 15 residues. With 3 bases removed from V and 5 bases from J, the gap between germline ends came to 15 bases. The germline V gene has CDR1 SGDLS and CDR2 YYNGEE. The CDR3 region is CASSEMGRDHNEQFF. CDR3 DNA sequence: TGTGCCAGCAGCGAAATGGGGCGGGACCACAATGAGCAGTTCTTC.

The chain is built from TRBV7-8 and TRBJ2-5, with 7 bases that match TRBD1. The CDR3 runs to 16 residues. The V gene's germline CDR1 is SGHVS and CDR2 FQNEAQ. The V segment lost 2 bases and the J segment 0 bases; nucleotides outside the gene matches: 6. The CDR3 bases are TGTGCCAGCAGCTTAAGGGGGCTGCTGTACCAAGAGACCCAGTACTTC. It codes for CASSLRGLLYQETQYF.

The chain combines TRBV20-1 with TRBJ2-7; D might be TRBD2 (6 bases). V was trimmed by 3 bases and J by 6 bases, leaving 9 bases between them. CDR1 is DFQATT and CDR2 is SNEGSKA in the germline V gene (reference sequence). There are 11 residues in the CDR3. CDR3 in DNA: TGCAGTGCTAGTCAGGGAGGCGAGCAGTACTTC. Protein product: CSASQGGEQYF.

The V call is TRBV2, the J call TRBJ2-2; 12 positions agree with TRBD1. The CDR3 consists of 15 residues. Germline loops: CDR1 SNHLY, CDR2 FYNNEI. Germline trimming cut 5 bases from V and 6 bases from J; bases unmatched to any gene: 4. CDR3: CASSNRDRGPGELFF. In DNA, the CDR3 is TGTGCCAGCAGTAACCGGGACAGGGGGCCCGGGGAGCTGTTTTTT.

The chain carries TRBV11-2 and TRBJ1-1; TRBD1 might be the D (5 bases). Trimming removed 2 bases from V and 4 bases from J, with 11 bases in between. Looked up from germline, CDR1 is SGHAT and CDR2 is FQNNGV. There are 14 residues in the CDR3. CDR3 coding DNA: TGTGCCAGCAGCTTAACCTCCGGGGGCACTGAAGCTTTCTTT. It specifies CASSLTSGGTEAFF.

V gene TRBV19 combines with J gene TRBJ2-1; tentatively, D is TRBD2 (6 bases). CDR3 length: 15 residues. The germline V gene has CDR1 LNHDA and CDR2 SQIVND (reference sequence). V was cut by 1 base and J by 9 bases, with 16 bases left in between. The CDR3 sequence: CASSIGGVGASEQFF. CDR3 nucleotides: TGTGCCAGTAGTATAGGGGGGGTTGGGGCTAGTGAGCAGTTCTTC. Based on the CDR3 plus reference TRBV19 and TRBJ2-1, the full variable domain is DGGITQSPKYLFRKEGQNVTLSCEQNLNHDAMYWYRQDPGQGLRLIYYSQIVNDFQKGDIAEGYSVSREKKESFPLTVTSAQKNPTAFYLCASSIGGVGASEQFFGPGTRLTVL.

This chain links TRBV18 with TRBJ1-1, with TRBD1 matching over 8 bases. The CDR3 runs 15 residues. The trim removed 3 bases at V and 4 bases at J, leaving 7 bases unmatched. Per the germline V gene, CDR1 is KGHSH and CDR2 is LQKENI. The CDR3 DNA reads as TGTGCCAGCTCACCGAGCCCAACAGGGGGCACTGAAGCTTTCTTT. Residues: CASSPSPTGGTEAFF.

The chain employs TRBV4-2 and TRBJ2-3; possible D gene TRBD1, 5 bases. Between the trimmed V and J ends, which lost 3 bases and 7 bases, there was a span of 17 bases. Germline V lookup: CDR1 LGHNA, CDR2 YNFKEQ. This CDR3 spans 15 amino acids. CDR3 DNA sequence: TGTGCCAGCAGCCAGGCAGACAGAACCCTAAATACGCAGTATTTT. Its protein product is CASSQADRTLNTQYF.

This clone appeared once. This chain joins TRBV2 and TRBJ2-3; 8 bases line up with TRBD2. This CDR3 region has 16 residues. The ends lost 6 bases at V and 2 bases at J; junction bases unmatched: 10. In germline, CDR1 is SNHLY, CDR2 FYNNEI. The CDR3 DNA reads as TGTGCCAGCAGGGCAATAACTAGCGGTTACACAGATACGCAGTATTTT. This sequence encodes CASRAITSGYTDTQYF.

This clone appeared a single time. The chain combines TRBV3-1 (or the pseudogene TRBV3-2) with TRBJ1-4, with D tentatively TRBD1 (5 bases). The ends were cut back, 7 bases at V and 1 base at J, with 10 bases in the middle. The CDR3 consists of 14 residues. Per the germline V gene, CDR1 is LGHDT and CDR2 is YNNKEL (reference sequence). The DNA of the CDR3 is TGTGCCAGCACCCGAAGGGGAACTAATGAAAAACTGTTTTTT. This gives the protein CASTRRGTNEKLFF.

The rearrangement links TRBV13 to TRBJ2-1; TRBD2 matches at 7 bases. V trimming: 4 bases; J trimming: 4 bases; junction bases outside the gene matches: 7. Germline CDR1 PRHDT, CDR2 FYEKMQ (reference sequence). The CDR3 has 15 residues. The CDR3: CASSSHSGGYNEQFF. The CDR3 DNA reads as TGTGCCAGCAGCTCCCACTCGGGGGGATACAATGAGCAGTTCTTC.

The V call is TRBV5-5, the J call TRBJ1-2; D uncertain. The germline V and J ends were trimmed by 0 bases and 4 bases, with 13 bases remaining between them. The germline gives CDR1 SGHKS, CDR2 YYEKEE (reference sequence). The CDR3 runs to 15 residues. For the CDR3, the DNA is TGTGCCAGCAGCTTGGCGCTAGAGTGGGTCTATGGCTACACCTTC. Translated, it gives CASSLALEWVYGYTF.

The chain couples TRBV2 to TRBJ2-1, with D possibly TRBD2 on 7 matching bases. Trimming left V 8 bases short and J 7 bases short, with 9 bases between. The CDR3 loop spans 11 amino acids. Germline CDR1 SNHLY, CDR2 FYNNEI. The CDR3 nucleotides read TGTGCCAGCGAGGGGGGGAATGAGCAGTTCTTC. Protein product: CASEGGNEQFF.

The chain uses TRBV19 and TRBJ2-7; 8 bases line up with TRBD2. J lost 0 bases, V lost 2 bases, and 3 bases had no gene match. In germline, CDR1 is LNHDA, CDR2 SQIVND (reference sequence). This CDR3 region has 15 residues. The CDR3 reads CASSIFSGISYEQYF. CDR3 DNA sequence: TGTGCCAGTAGTATATTTAGCGGGATCTCCTACGAGCAGTACTTC.

This clone was counted a few times. The J gene is TRBJ2-7, the V gene TRBV6-5; possibly TRBD1 for D (5 bases). Germline CDR1 is MNHEY and CDR2 is SVGAGI. There are 13 residues in the CDR3. V lost 5 bases to trimming and J lost 3 bases, with 11 bases between them. Written as DNA, the CDR3 is TGTGCCAGCAGTCCAGGGTACCTCTACGAGCAGTACTTC. As protein: CASSPGYLYEQYF.

This chain connects TRBV5-8 to TRBJ1-6; 8 bases map to TRBD1. The germline V gene has CDR1 SGHTS and CDR2 YDEGEE. This CDR3 has 17 amino acids. J lost 0 bases, V lost 4 bases, and 6 bases had no gene match. CDR3 sequence reads: CASSQRTGNSYNSPLHF. As DNA, the CDR3 is TGTGCCAGCAGCCAAAGGACAGGGAACTCCTATAATTCACCCCTCCACTTT.

The chain employs TRBV7-3 and TRBJ2-6; maybe TRBD1 (5 bases). Germline-derived CDR1 and CDR2 are SGHTA and FQGTGA. The ends were cut back, 5 bases at V and 0 bases at J, with 14 bases in the middle. The CDR3 spans 17 residues. The CDR3 nucleotides are TGTGCCAGCAGCCCGTCCTCCCAGGGCTCTGGGGCCAACGTCCTGACTTTC. Translation gives CASSPSSQGSGANVLTF.

This chain joins TRBV28 and TRBJ2-5; 10 bases are a match to TRBD1. The V gene's germline CDR1 is MDHEN and CDR2 SYDVKM. CDR3 size: 18 residues. Trimming removed 3 bases from V and 0 bases from J; junction bases left unmatched: 10. CDR3: CASSLPPGTGVYQETQYF. The CDR3 region has the DNA TGTGCCAGCAGTTTGCCCCCCGGGACAGGGGTGTACCAAGAGACCCAGTACTTC.

This clone has just one count. This chain links TRBV9 with TRBJ1-1; 8 positions match TRBD1. Germline-derived CDR1 and CDR2 are SGDLS and YYNGEE. The CDR3 covers 15 residues. V shed 4 bases and J 4 bases; nucleotides not matched to a gene: 9. The CDR3 DNA reads TGTGCCAGCAGCTATCAACCTACAGGGGGCACTGAAGCTTTCTTT. Translating gives CASSYQPTGGTEAFF. Full variable domain (missing parts from reference TRBV9 and TRBJ1-1): DSGVTQTPKHLITATGQRVTLRCSPRSGDLSVYWYQQSLDQGLQFLIQYYNGEERAKGNILERFSAQQFPDLHSELNLSSLELGDSALYFCASSYQPTGGTEAFFGQGTRLTVV.

The chain is built from TRBV28 and TRBJ2-7, with TRBD2 as a possible D gene (5 bases). Trimming took 4 bases from V and 0 from J, leaving 10 bases between them. Germline CDR1 reads MDHEN; CDR2 reads SYDVKM. The CDR3 spans 14 residues. The CDR3 DNA reads as TGTGCCAGCAGTTATCGGGGTATCTCCTACGAGCAGTACTTC. Its translation is CASSYRGISYEQYF.

This clone appeared a single time. The CDR3 nucleotides read TGTGCCAGCAGTCGAAGACAGTCCGGGGGGTTAAAGATAGGCTACACCTTC. Translation gives CASSRRQSGGLKIGYTF. The chain couples TRBV6-6 to TRBJ1-2; D is possibly TRBD1 (5 bases). The germline V and J ends were trimmed by 5 bases and 8 bases, with 27 bases remaining between them. The germline V gene encodes CDR1 MNHNY and CDR2 SVGAGI (reference sequence). This CDR3 contains 17 residues.

The gene calls are TRBV12-3 or TRBV12-4 and TRBJ1-2; 7 nucleotides align to TRBD1. V lost 5 bases, J lost 4 bases, and 4 bases stayed unmatched. This CDR3 spans 13 amino acids. The CDR3 sequence: CASSPDRTYGYTF. CDR3 coding DNA: TGTGCCAGCAGTCCGGACAGGACCTATGGCTACACCTTC.